The 12 T cell receptor beta chains presented below share a single source sample, sequenced in a study of blood T cell repertoires in COVID-19. Clones were read by immunoSEQ multiplex PCR, and TCRdb kept only the in-frame ones, dropping some. The sample comprises about 45,000 clones, approximately 87% of which are singletons, and just over 9% rests with the top ten. The sample was peripheral blood. The source is a human donor in a cohort sampled during active COVID-19.

The chain is built from TRBV19 and TRBJ1-4; unclear D gene. The CDR3 is 15 residues long. CDR1 LNHDA and CDR2 SQIVND come from the germline V gene (reference sequence). Deletions cut 3 bases from V and 8 bases from J, with 16 bases between. The CDR3 protein is CASSIDSQFQEKLFF. The CDR3 bases are TGTGCCAGTAGTATCGACTCCCAGTTTCAGGAAAAACTGTTTTTT. Complete variable domain (other parts from reference TRBV19 and TRBJ1-4): DGGITQSPKYLFRKEGQNVTLSCEQNLNHDAMYWYRQDPGQGLRLIYYSQIVNDFQKGDIAEGYSVSREKKESFPLTVTSAQKNPTAFYLCASSIDSQFQEKLFFGSGTQLSVL.

The chain combines TRBV7-8 with TRBJ2-2, with 9 bases that match TRBD1. Germline values: CDR1 SGHVS, CDR2 FQNEAQ. This CDR3 contains 17 residues. The junction had 9 bases not matched to a gene; V was cut back by 1 base and J by 6 bases. The CDR3 region is CASSLDPGQGASGELFF. CDR3 DNA sequence: TGTGCCAGCAGCTTAGACCCGGGACAGGGAGCCTCCGGGGAGCTGTTTTTT.

This chain uses TRBV7-2 with TRBJ2-3; D possibly corresponds to TRBD1 (5 bases). Germline CDR1 is SGHTA and CDR2 is FQGNSA. This CDR3 is 15 amino acids long. The ends were cut back, 0 bases at V and 1 base at J, with 8 bases in the middle. CDR3 amino acids: CASSLAARGTDTQYF. In DNA, the CDR3 is TGTGCCAGCAGCTTAGCGGCCAGGGGCACAGATACGCAGTATTTT.

The chain combines TRBV18 with TRBJ1-4; D possibly corresponds to TRBD1 (5 bases). Trimming removed 3 bases at V and 2 bases at J, with 13 bases between. CDR1 is KGHSH and CDR2 is LQKENI in the germline V gene. This CDR3 is 16 amino acids long. CDR3 in DNA: TGTGCCAGCTCACCGATACAGGTTTCCACTAATGAAAAACTGTTTTTT. Its protein product is CASSPIQVSTNEKLFF.

V and J are TRBV3-1 (or the pseudogene TRBV3-2) and TRBJ1-1; 7 positions match TRBD1. The CDR3 contains 13 residues. Germline V gives CDR1 LGHDT, CDR2 YNNKEL (reference sequence). Germline trimming cut 4 bases from V and 4 bases from J; bases unmatched to any gene: 3. CDR3 coding DNA: TGTGCCAGCAGCCTCAGGACAGGCACTGAAGCTTTCTTT. Protein sequence: CASSLRTGTEAFF.

The rearrangement uses TRBV5-1 and TRBJ2-3, with 13 bases identical to TRBD2. CDR1 is SGHRS, CDR2 YFSETQ, per germline. J lost 1 base, V lost 4 bases, and 6 bases had no gene match. CDR3 length equals 17 residues. CDR3: CASSPGTSGARTDTQYF. Here the CDR3 DNA reads TGCGCCAGCAGCCCAGGGACTAGCGGGGCCCGCACAGATACGCAGTATTTT.

The chain has TRBV4-1 and TRBJ2-2; 10 nucleotides agree with TRBD1. Germline V gene sequence: CDR1 MGHRA, CDR2 YSYEKL. This CDR3 is built from 15 residues. J lost 3 bases, V lost 5 bases, and 3 bases had no gene match. Here the CDR3 DNA reads TGCGCCAGCAGCAAGACAGGGGGCTACACCGGGGAGCTGTTTTTT. It yields the protein CASSKTGGYTGELFF.

The genes are TRBV7-6 and TRBJ2-7; 9 nucleotides align to TRBD1. V lost 4 bases and J lost 5; bases outside the gene matches: 15. Germline CDR1 and CDR2: SGHVS and FNYEAQ. The CDR3 loop spans 17 amino acids. The CDR3 reads CASSSQDPGQGKDEQYF. In DNA, the CDR3 is TGTGCCAGCAGCTCTCAGGACCCGGGACAGGGTAAAGACGAGCAGTACTTC.

This clone was recorded a few times. CDR3 sequence: CASSLVPQGLNEQYF. The DNA of the CDR3 is TGTGCCAGCAGTTTAGTACCGCAGGGGCTAAACGAGCAGTACTTC. This chain connects TRBV27 to TRBJ2-7, with D possibly being TRBD1 (6 bases). Germline assignment: CDR1 MNHEY and CDR2 SMNVEV (reference sequence). The CDR3 runs to 15 residues. V shed 2 bases and J shed 5 bases, with 16 bases lying between them.

The chain combines TRBV19 with TRBJ1-1; 8 nucleotides match TRBD1. This CDR3 is 14 amino acids long. Germline-derived CDR1 and CDR2 are LNHDA and SQIVND (reference sequence). The ends lost 7 bases at V and 0 bases at J; junction bases unmatched: 4. CDR3 DNA: TGTGCCAGTACCAACAGGGGGGTGAACACTGAAGCTTTCTTT. Translated, it gives CASTNRGVNTEAFF.

This clone was recorded only once. The V call is TRBV5-4, the J call TRBJ1-1; a possible D gene is TRBD1 (5 bases). The V gene lost 5 bases and the J gene lost 3 bases, with 17 bases spanning the gap. This CDR3 region has 15 residues. The germline gives CDR1 SGHNT, CDR2 YYREEE (reference sequence). The CDR3 region is CASRPGGEGDTEAFF. The CDR3 DNA sequence: TGTGCCAGCAGGCCTGGGGGGGAAGGAGACACTGAAGCTTTCTTT.

The V gene is TRBV7-6, the J gene TRBJ2-5; 8 positions match TRBD1. V shed 4 bases, J shed 4 bases, and the junction held 11 bases outside the gene matches. Germline CDR1 and CDR2: SGHVS and FNYEAQ. The CDR3 sequence is 16 residues long. The CDR3 sequence is CASSSGQGWVGETQYF. Here the CDR3 DNA reads TGTGCCAGCAGCTCCGGACAGGGTTGGGTGGGAGAGACCCAGTACTTC.